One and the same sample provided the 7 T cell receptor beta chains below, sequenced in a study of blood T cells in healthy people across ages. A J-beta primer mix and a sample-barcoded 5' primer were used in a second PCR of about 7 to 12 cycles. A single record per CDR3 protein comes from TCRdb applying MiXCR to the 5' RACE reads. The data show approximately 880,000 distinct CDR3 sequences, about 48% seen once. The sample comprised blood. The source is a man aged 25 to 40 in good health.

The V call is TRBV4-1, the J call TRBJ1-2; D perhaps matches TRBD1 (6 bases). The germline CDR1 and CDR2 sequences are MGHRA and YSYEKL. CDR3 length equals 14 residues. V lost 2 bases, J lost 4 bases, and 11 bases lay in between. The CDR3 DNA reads TGCGCCAGCAGCCAAATAGGGGGGCCCTATGGCTACACCTTC. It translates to CASSQIGGPYGYTF.

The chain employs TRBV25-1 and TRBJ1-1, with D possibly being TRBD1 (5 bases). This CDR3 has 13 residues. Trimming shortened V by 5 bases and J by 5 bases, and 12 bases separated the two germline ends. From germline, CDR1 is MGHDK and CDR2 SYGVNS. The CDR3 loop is CASSSGRRTEAFF. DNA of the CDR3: TGTGCCAGCAGTTCAGGGAGGCGGACTGAAGCTTTCTTT.

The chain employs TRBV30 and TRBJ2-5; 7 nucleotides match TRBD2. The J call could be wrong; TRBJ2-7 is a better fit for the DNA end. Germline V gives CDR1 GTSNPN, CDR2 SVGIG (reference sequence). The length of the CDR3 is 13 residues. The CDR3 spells CAWKGLPYYEQYF. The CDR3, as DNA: TGTGCCTGGAAGGGACTACCTTACTACGAGCAGTACTTC.

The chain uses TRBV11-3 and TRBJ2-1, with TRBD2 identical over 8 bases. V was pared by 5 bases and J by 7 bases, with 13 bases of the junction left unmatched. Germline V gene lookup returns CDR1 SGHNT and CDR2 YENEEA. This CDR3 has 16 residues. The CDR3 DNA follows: TGTGCCAGCAGCCGGAGCGGGGGCCAACTCGAGAATGAGCAGTTCTTC. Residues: CASSRSGGQLENEQFF.

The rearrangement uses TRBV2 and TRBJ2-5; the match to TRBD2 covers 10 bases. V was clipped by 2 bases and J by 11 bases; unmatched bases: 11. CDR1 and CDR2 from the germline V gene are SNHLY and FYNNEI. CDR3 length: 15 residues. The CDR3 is CASSEITSGNNEQYF. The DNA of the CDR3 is TGTGCCAGCAGTGAAATTACTAGCGGGAACAATGAGCAGTACTTC.

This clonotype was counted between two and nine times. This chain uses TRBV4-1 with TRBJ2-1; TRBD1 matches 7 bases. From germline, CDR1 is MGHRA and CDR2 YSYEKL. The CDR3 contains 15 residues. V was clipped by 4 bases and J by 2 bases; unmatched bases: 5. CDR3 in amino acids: CASSPGTATYNEQFF. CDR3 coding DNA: TGCGCCAGCAGCCCCGGGACAGCAACCTACAATGAGCAGTTCTTC.

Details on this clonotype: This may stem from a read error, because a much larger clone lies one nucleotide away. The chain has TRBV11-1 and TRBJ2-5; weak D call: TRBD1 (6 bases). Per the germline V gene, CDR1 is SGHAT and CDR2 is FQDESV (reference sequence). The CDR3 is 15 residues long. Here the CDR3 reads CAGSLGVGGQETQYF. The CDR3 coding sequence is TGTGCCGGCAGCTTGGGAGTAGGGGGTCAAGAGACCCAGTACTTC.